The T cell receptor (beta chain) described here comes from a study of blood T cell repertoires in COVID-19. Study details: Italy, Spain and the United States were the sources of the convalescent and acute COVID-19 samples. From T cells, B-cell-depleted T cells, or PBMCs came the material, which was cDNA or gDNA.

The length of the CDR3 is 15 residues. V trimming: 5 bases; J trimming: 9 bases; junction bases outside the gene matches: 13. Original methodology: Estimation of nucleated cell counts was performed using reference gene primer amplification. Profiled with immunoSEQ multiplex PCR; TCRdb holds only in-frame clones, not every one. The V and J calls and clone size are taken from that table; D and trimming were inferred from the DNA. Here the sample spans approximately 89,000 clones, roughly 95% being singletons. The V gene is TRBV6-7, the J gene TRBJ2-7; 10 bases are a match to TRBD1. TRBV6-7 belongs to the ORF category, with a function that is uncertain. This sequence originates from a human donor with active COVID-19. The donor label of this sample is uncertain. Sample: peripheral blood. DNA of the CDR3: TGTGCCAGCAGTAGCGACAGGGGGCGTACTAGGGGGCAGTACTTC. The encoded protein is CASSSDRGRTRGQYF.